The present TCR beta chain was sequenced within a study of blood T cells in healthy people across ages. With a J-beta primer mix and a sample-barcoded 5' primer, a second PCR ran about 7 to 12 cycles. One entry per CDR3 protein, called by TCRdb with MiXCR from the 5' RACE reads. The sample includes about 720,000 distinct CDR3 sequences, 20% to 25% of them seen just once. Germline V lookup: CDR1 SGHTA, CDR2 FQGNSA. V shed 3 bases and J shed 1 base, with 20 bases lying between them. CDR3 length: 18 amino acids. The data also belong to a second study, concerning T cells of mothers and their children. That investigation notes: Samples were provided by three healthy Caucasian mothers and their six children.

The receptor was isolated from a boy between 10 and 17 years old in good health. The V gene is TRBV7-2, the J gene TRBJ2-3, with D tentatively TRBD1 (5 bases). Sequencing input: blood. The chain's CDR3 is CASSFITAGLVGTDTQYF. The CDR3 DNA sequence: TGTGCCAGCAGCTTTATTACTGCAGGGTTGGTTGGCACAGATACGCAGTATTTT.